A single sample is the source of the 32 T cell receptor beta chains below, sequenced in a study of tumor-infiltrating lymphocytes in oesophageal squamous cell carcinoma. TCRdb re-called the PCR reads with MiXCR, one entry per CDR3 protein. The sample records roughly 10,000 distinct CDR3 sequences, 59% being singletons. Sequencing used esophageal tumor tissue. Receptor source: a male donor with esophageal squamous cell carcinoma.

The genes are TRBV7-2 and TRBJ2-6, with D perhaps matching TRBD1 or TRBD2 (5 bases each). The J call may be wrong; the DNA end is better matched by TRBJ2-7. The CDR3 covers 17 residues. Looked up from germline, CDR1 is SGHTA and CDR2 is FQGNSA. CDR3 nucleotides: TGTGCCAGCAGCCCAGGGCGGGTTGGGACGCTACGTCTGGAGCAGTACTTC. It yields the protein CASSPGRVGTLRLEQYF.

The CDR3 DNA reads as TGTGCCAGCAGAATAGCGGGGGGGGGAGAGACCCAGTACTTC. Its protein is CASRIAGGGETQYF. The chain recombines TRBV7-2 with TRBJ2-5; 11 bases are a match to TRBD2. V shed 6 bases and J 4 bases; nucleotides not matched to a gene: 4. Germline CDR1 and CDR2: SGHTA and FQGNSA. The CDR3 runs to 14 residues. The whole variable domain, remainder taken from reference TRBV7-2 and TRBJ2-5, is GAGVSQSPSNKVTEKGKDVELRCDPISGHTALYWYRQSLGQGLEFLIYFQGNSAPDKSGLPSDRFSAERTGGSVSTLTIQRTQQEDSAVYLCASRIAGGGETQYFGPGTRLLVL.

This clonotype was seen repeatedly, ten times or more. The gene calls are TRBV7-6 and TRBJ2-2, with 10 bases that match TRBD1. The CDR3 length is 15 residues. Trimming took 5 bases from V and 6 from J; bases not matched to a gene: 6. The V gene's germline CDR1 is SGHVS and CDR2 FNYEAQ. The DNA of the CDR3 is TGTGCCAGCAGCCCAGGGACAGGGGTGGCCGGGGAGCTGTTTTTT. This sequence encodes CASSPGTGVAGELFF.

Concerning this clonotype itself: The CDR3 does not end in the conserved phenylalanine or tryptophan, so this is likely a read error. It is unclear where the CDR3 begins or ends on the DNA, so no DNA is shown, and the CDR3 is as TCRdb lists it. This chain connects TRBV7-9 to TRBJ2-7; TRBD2 is taken as the D call from the table, unchecked against the DNA. The CDR3 is made up of 15 amino acids, end residues included. CDR1 is SEHNR and CDR2 is FQNEAQ in the germline V gene (reference sequence). Here the CDR3 reads CASSLDYGSGYTFGS.

Only one count was recorded for this clonotype. The gene calls are TRBV7-2 and TRBJ2-1; D ambiguous. The CDR3 loop spans 12 amino acids. V dropped 2 bases and J dropped 10 bases, with 9 bases sitting between them. The germline V gene has CDR1 SGHTA and CDR2 FQGNSA. CDR3 bases: TGTGCCAGCAGCTTAAGGATGCACGAGCAGTTCTTC. This codes for CASSLRMHEQFF.

The chain combines TRBV7-2 with TRBJ2-4; 10 bases agree with TRBD1. The J call may not be correct, given that the DNA end is closer to TRBJ2-5. The CDR3 is 15 residues long. Germline lookup yields CDR1 SGHTA and CDR2 FQGNSA. The CDR3 is CASSRSRTGGQTQYF. Here the CDR3 DNA reads TGTGCCAGCAGCCGCTCCAGGACAGGGGGACAGACCCAGTACTTC.

The chain uses TRBV28 and TRBJ2-4, with D possibly called TRBD1 or TRBD2 (5 bases each). The CDR3 has 15 amino acids. Germline-derived CDR1 and CDR2 are MDHEN and SYDVKM. V dropped 4 bases and J dropped 3 bases, with 13 bases sitting between them. CDR3 in DNA: TGTGCCAGCAGTTCCTACCCGGGGCACAAAAACATTCAGTACTTC. Amino acids: CASSSYPGHKNIQYF. Full variable domain (outside the CDR3, taken from reference TRBV28 and TRBJ2-4): DVKVTQSSRYLVKRTGEKVFLECVQDMDHENMFWYRQDPGLGLRLIYFSYDVKMKEKGDIPEGYSVSREKKERFSLILESASTNQTSMYLCASSSYPGHKNIQYFGAGTRLSVL.

This sequence joins TRBV7-8 and TRBJ2-4; TRBD1 might be the D (6 bases). The J call is in doubt because the DNA end fits TRBJ2-7 better. CDR1 is SGHVS, CDR2 FQNEAQ, per germline. CDR3 length: 14 amino acids. CDR3 protein: CASSLSTGNPEQYF. CDR3 nucleotides: TGTGCCAGCAGCTTATCGACAGGAAATCCCGAGCAGTACTTC.

By sample fraction, this clonotype is medium-sized. This chain connects TRBV11-1 to TRBJ2-5; D not resolved. Per germline, CDR1 SGHAT and CDR2 FQDESV (reference sequence). V was trimmed by 3 bases and J by 3 bases, leaving 11 bases between them. The CDR3 covers 14 residues. The CDR3 bases are TGTGCCAGCAGCTTGGCCTCTAGAAAAGAGACCCAGTACTTC. It encodes CASSLASRKETQYF.

In its sample, this clonotype was seen many times. This may arise from a read error, as a much more abundant clone is one base away. The genes are TRBV11-3 and TRBJ2-7; a weak D match, TRBD2 (5 bases). The V gene's germline CDR1 is SGHNT and CDR2 YENEEA. This CDR3 region has 16 residues. The V gene lost 1 base and the J gene lost 7 bases, with 20 bases spanning the gap. DNA of the CDR3: TGTGCCAGCAGCTTAGGTCTCATCGGGGAATACAATGAGCAGTACTTC. It encodes CASSLGLIGEYNEQYF.

This chain joins TRBV12-3 or TRBV12-4 and TRBJ2-5; no reliable D call. The J call is in doubt because the DNA end fits TRBJ2-7 better. The CDR3 loop spans 13 amino acids. The DNA for the CDR3 is TGTGCCAGCAGTCTCCGAGTCTCCTACGAGCAGTACTTC. Protein sequence: CASSLRVSYEQYF.

The genes are TRBV2 and TRBJ2-1, with 9 bases aligning to TRBD2. With V trimmed by 3 bases and J by 5 bases, 14 bases remained unmatched. The CDR3 length is 18 residues. The germline gives CDR1 SNHLY, CDR2 FYNNEI. Written as DNA, the CDR3 is TGTGCCAGCAGTGACCTACAATCCGGGACTAGCAGAAACAATGAGCAGTTCTTC. This gives the protein CASSDLQSGTSRNNEQFF. Drawing the rest from reference TRBV2 and TRBJ2-1, the complete variable domain is EPEVTQTPSHQVTQMGQEVILRCVPISNHLYFYWYRQILGQKVEFLVSFYNNEISEKSEIFDDQFSVERPDGSNFTLKIRSTKLEDSAMYFCASSDLQSGTSRNNEQFFGPGTRLTVL.

The table lists this clonotype with a few counts. The rearrangement uses TRBV7-8 and TRBJ2-1; perhaps TRBD2 as D (5 bases). Germline CDR1 SGHVS, CDR2 FQNEAQ. This CDR3 is 13 amino acids long. V lost 3 bases and J 7 bases, leaving 10 bases between the germline ends. The CDR3: CASSFGSGNEQFF. The CDR3 DNA reads as TGTGCCAGCAGCTTCGGCTCGGGGAATGAGCAGTTCTTC.

J is TRBJ2-7 and V is TRBV12-3 or TRBV12-4; D is unclear. V was trimmed by 1 base and J by 7 bases, leaving 14 bases between them. The CDR3 contains 14 residues. CDR3 region: CASSLGSTSNEQYF. In DNA, the CDR3 is TGTGCCAGCAGTTTAGGTTCTACAAGCAATGAGCAGTACTTC.

This clonotype has a handful of counts. The rearrangement links TRBV7-2 to TRBJ2-3; D might be TRBD1 or TRBD2, each matching 5 bases. This CDR3 spans 15 amino acids. V was clipped by 5 bases and J by 7 bases, with 19 bases between them. The V gene's germline CDR1 is SGHTA and CDR2 FQGNSA. The CDR3 protein is CASSETGTAVHTQYF. The CDR3 bases are TGTGCCAGCAGCGAAACCGGGACCGCAGTCCATACGCAGTATTTT.

V is TRBV28 and J is TRBJ2-1; 8 bases map to TRBD2. CDR1 is MDHEN, CDR2 SYDVKM, per germline. This CDR3 spans 15 amino acids. V trimming: 4 bases; J trimming: 3 bases; junction bases outside the gene matches: 5. CDR3 sequence reads: CASSSAGTSYNEQFF. For the CDR3, the DNA is TGTGCCAGCAGTTCCGCCGGGACTAGCTACAATGAGCAGTTCTTC. The complete variable domain, with remaining parts taken from reference TRBV28 and TRBJ2-1, reads DVKVTQSSRYLVKRTGEKVFLECVQDMDHENMFWYRQDPGLGLRLIYFSYDVKMKEKGDIPEGYSVSREKKERFSLILESASTNQTSMYLCASSSAGTSYNEQFFGPGTRLTVL.

The rearrangement uses TRBV11-2 and TRBJ1-4; perhaps TRBD1 as D (5 bases). Germline loops: CDR1 SGHAT, CDR2 FQNNGV. The V end was cut by 4 bases, the J end by 7 bases, with 10 bases between. This CDR3 is built from 13 residues. The CDR3 nucleotides read TGTGCCAGCAGCTCCCGCGGGGGTGAAAAACTGTTTTTT. Its protein product is CASSSRGGEKLFF.

This clonotype occurred a few times. The rearrangement links TRBV7-2 to TRBJ2-3; 10 bases fit TRBD2. The CDR3 has 16 amino acids. With V trimmed by 3 bases and J by 4 bases, 7 bases remained unmatched. CDR1 is SGHTA and CDR2 is FQGNSA in the germline V gene. The DNA for the CDR3 is TGTGCCAGCAGCTTTCTTAGCAGCGGGAGGGCAGATACGCAGTATTTT. Its protein product is CASSFLSSGRADTQYF.

This clonotype was seen only once. V and J are TRBV7-8 and TRBJ2-7, with D perhaps TRBD2 (5 bases). The CDR3 is made up of 13 amino acids. The V gene lost 2 bases and the J gene lost 10 bases, with 15 bases spanning the gap. The V gene's germline CDR1 is SGHVS and CDR2 FQNEAQ. The CDR3, as DNA: TGTGCCAGCAGCTTAACCCGGGGAGCGTCCCAGTACTTC. Translated, it gives CASSLTRGASQYF.

This chain uses TRBV7-6 with TRBJ2-5; weak D call: TRBD1 (7 bases). Trimming cost V 0 bases and J 11 bases, with 22 bases left between them. Looked up from germline, CDR1 is SGHVS and CDR2 is FNYEAQ. The CDR3 spans 16 residues. CDR3 bases: TGTGCCAGCAGCTTAGCGCAGGGGGGTGAATACAATGAGCAGTACTTC. Translated: CASSLAQGGEYNEQYF.

V usage is TRBV7-2 and J usage is TRBJ2-2; TRBD2 agrees at 8 bases. From germline, CDR1 is SGHTA and CDR2 FQGNSA. V was clipped by 4 bases and J by 6 bases; unmatched bases: 4. The CDR3 covers 14 residues. As DNA, the CDR3 is TGTGCCAGCAGCTCGCGGGAGGAATCCGGGGAGCTGTTTTTT. Amino acids: CASSSREESGELFF.

The rearrangement uses TRBV7-3 and TRBJ2-1, with TRBD2 identical over 7 bases. The junction had 6 bases not matched to a gene; V was cut back by 4 bases and J by 0 bases. CDR1 is SGHTA, CDR2 FQGTGA, per germline. This CDR3 has 16 amino acids. Here the CDR3 reads CASSSQRTSSYNEQFF. CDR3 DNA: TGTGCCAGCAGCTCCCAACGGACTAGCTCCTACAATGAGCAGTTCTTC.

The chain joins TRBV6-2 or TRBV6-3 to TRBJ2-1; no clear D gene. The J call may be incorrect, as the DNA end agrees better with TRBJ2-7. The CDR3 is 16 residues long. Germline CDR1 is MNHEY and CDR2 is SVGEGT. In nucleotides, the CDR3 is TGTGCCAGCAGTTACCCTTGGGATGAGACGACCTACGAGCAGTACTTC. This translates into CASSYPWDETTYEQYF.

Remarks on this clonotype: The conserved closing phenylalanine or tryptophan is absent in this CDR3, likely reflecting a read error. The chain couples TRBV7-9 to TRBJ2-1, with D possibly matching TRBD2 (6 bases). The V end was cut by 7 bases, the J end by 1 base, with 8 bases between. CDR1 and CDR2 (germline): SEHNR, FQNEAQ (reference sequence). The CDR3 consists of 13 residues. CDR3 residues: CASTSGSYNEQFL. The CDR3, as DNA: TGTGCCAGCACGAGCGGGTCCTACAATGAGCAGTTCTTA.

This rearrangement joins TRBV6-1 to TRBJ2-3, with 8 bases fitting TRBD1. Near its end, the DNA agrees better with TRBJ1-2, so the J call may be wrong. Germline V lookup: CDR1 MNHNS, CDR2 SASEGT. The CDR3 consists of 13 residues. The CDR3 reads CASSKTGAWGYTF. The CDR3, as DNA: TGTGCCAGCAGTAAGACAGGGGCTTGGGGCTACACCTTC.

This clonotype came up once. V gene TRBV2 combines with J gene TRBJ2-5; D remains unclear. The end of the DNA is better explained by TRBJ2-7, so the J call may be wrong. Germline assignment: CDR1 SNHLY and CDR2 FYNNEI. CDR3 length: 15 residues. In nucleotides, the CDR3 is TGTGCCAGCAGTGGGACGGGTCAGCCCTCCTACGAGCAGTACTTC. It translates to CASSGTGQPSYEQYF.

The sample holds a few counts of this clonotype. The rearrangement links TRBV7-6 to TRBJ2-7, with D possibly TRBD1 on 6 matching bases. The V end was cut by 5 bases, the J end by 5 bases, with 16 bases between. CDR3 length equals 14 residues. Looked up from germline, CDR1 is SGHVS and CDR2 is FNYEAQ. The CDR3 protein is CASSVDSYQNEQYF. The CDR3 coding sequence is TGTGCCAGCAGCGTGGACAGTTATCAGAACGAGCAGTACTTC.

The V call is TRBV7-3, the J call TRBJ2-3; D is perhaps TRBD2 (6 bases). The V end was cut by 1 base, the J end by 2 bases, with 7 bases between. Germline CDR1 reads SGHTA; CDR2 reads FQGTGA. The CDR3 has 14 amino acids. The CDR3 DNA follows: TGTGCCAGCAGCTTAATGGACTACACAGATACGCAGTATTTT. Protein: CASSLMDYTDTQYF.

The chain employs TRBV12-3 or TRBV12-4 and TRBJ2-5; D is unclear. Matching the DNA end better, TRBJ1-2 makes the J call doubtful. The CDR3 runs to 11 residues. CDR3 residues: CASSKNYGYTF. In DNA form, the CDR3 reads TGTGCCAGCAGTAAGAACTATGGCTACACCTTC.

V usage is TRBV7-6 and J usage is TRBJ2-3, with D uncertain. Germline CDR1 is SGHVS and CDR2 is FNYEAQ. Trimming stripped 5 bases from V and 6 bases from J, with 12 bases between. The length of the CDR3 is 13 residues. CDR3 protein: CASSARQADTQYF. CDR3 coding DNA: TGTGCCAGCAGCGCGCGGCAAGCGGATACGCAGTATTTT.

The chain combines TRBV28 with TRBJ2-1, with D tentatively TRBD2 (5 bases). The assigned J gene may be wrong: the sequence end matches TRBJ2-7 better. The CDR3 extends over 12 amino acids. CDR1 is MDHEN and CDR2 is SYDVKM in the germline V gene. Here the CDR3 DNA reads TGTGCCAGCACCCCGGGGTCCTACGAGCAGTACTTC. Translated: CASTPGSYEQYF.

The V call is TRBV7-2, the J call TRBJ2-5; unclear D gene. The DNA end is more similar to TRBJ2-7, so the J call may be wrong. Germline V gene data show CDR1 as SGHTA and CDR2 as FQGNSA. The CDR3 length is 14 residues. CDR3 bases: TGTGCCAGCAGCTTAGATTTGGCTTTCTACGAGCAGTACTTC. It translates to CASSLDLAFYEQYF.